This passage covers 16 T cell receptor beta chains from one sample sequenced in a study of T-cell reconstitution after alpha-beta-depleted transplantation in children. The library targeted TCRbeta and was prepared with unique molecular identifiers. One entry per CDR3 protein, called by TCRdb with MiXCR from the PCR reads. Among about a million distinct CDR3 sequences listed, 25% to 35% were seen once. The sample was PBMCs, mostly from graft donor cells, taken 360 days after TCRalphabeta/CD19-depleted stem cell transplant. These receptors were taken from a boy younger than two who had a stem cell transplant for SCID, so the T cells may come from the graft donor.

This chain uses TRBV27 with TRBJ1-1; D unresolved. The CDR3 consists of 15 residues. Trimming removed 3 bases at V and 2 bases at J, with 13 bases between. Looked up from germline, CDR1 is MNHEY and CDR2 is SMNVEV (reference sequence). CDR3 sequence: CASSLAGPLNTEAFF. The DNA of the CDR3 is TGTGCCAGCAGTTTGGCCGGCCCCCTAAACACTGAAGCTTTCTTT.

This clonotype was observed a handful of times. V usage is TRBV19 and J usage is TRBJ2-5; maybe TRBD1 (6 bases). The length of the CDR3 is 16 residues. CDR1 and CDR2 from the germline V gene are LNHDA and SQIVND (reference sequence). V gave up 3 bases and J gave up 2 bases, with 16 bases separating them. The CDR3 DNA sequence: TGTGCCAGTAGTATCCATTCTCCGGACAGTCAAGAGACCCAGTACTTC. This codes for CASSIHSPDSQETQYF. Supplemented by reference TRBV19 and TRBJ2-5, the full variable domain reads DGGITQSPKYLFRKEGQNVTLSCEQNLNHDAMYWYRQDPGQGLRLIYYSQIVNDFQKGDIAEGYSVSREKKESFPLTVTSAQKNPTAFYLCASSIHSPDSQETQYFGPGTRLLVL.

J is TRBJ1-4 and V is TRBV2; D not resolved. The CDR3 length is 12 residues. The V and J ends lost 2 bases and 2 bases respectively, with 0 bases between them. Germline V CDR1 and CDR2: SNHLY, FYNNEI. This chain's CDR3 is CASSETNEKLFF. CDR3 DNA sequence: TGTGCCAGCAGTGAAACTAATGAAAAACTGTTTTTT.

This clonotype was counted a few times. The rearrangement joins TRBV9 to TRBJ2-7; D might be TRBD2 (7 bases). The CDR3 extends over 15 amino acids. Deletions cut 0 bases from V and 2 bases from J, with 12 bases between. Germline CDR1 reads SGDLS; CDR2 reads YYNGEE. The CDR3 protein is CASSVGGGPPYEQYF. CDR3 nucleotide sequence: TGTGCCAGCAGCGTAGGGGGGGGCCCACCCTACGAGCAGTACTTC.

V is TRBV4-2 and J is TRBJ2-5, with TRBD2 identical over 12 bases. In germline, CDR1 is LGHNA, CDR2 YNFKEQ. Trimming at V came to 4 bases and at J to 5 bases, leaving 8 bases not matched to a gene. CDR3 length: 16 residues. CDR3 DNA sequence: TGTGCCAGCAGCCCCGAAGGCGGGACTAGCGGGGAGACCCAGTACTTC. Its translation: CASSPEGGTSGETQYF.

This chain links TRBV28 with TRBJ2-1; D ambiguous. Per the germline V gene, CDR1 is MDHEN and CDR2 is SYDVKM. The CDR3 extends over 14 amino acids. Trimming shortened V by 6 bases and J by 5 bases, and 14 bases separated the two germline ends. CDR3 residues: CASRGPRRNNEQFF. The CDR3 DNA follows: TGTGCCAGCAGGGGTCCCCGGCGGAACAATGAGCAGTTCTTC.

This chain connects TRBV7-9 to TRBJ2-7; 9 bases agree with TRBD1. V gave up 5 bases and J gave up 4 bases; unmatched junction bases: 12. Looked up from germline, CDR1 is SEHNR and CDR2 is FQNEAQ (reference sequence). The CDR3 is made up of 16 amino acids. DNA of the CDR3: TGTGCCAGCAGCCCAAACAGGGGGCGAGGACCTTACGAGCAGTACTTC. Residues: CASSPNRGRGPYEQYF.

In this sample, this clonotype turned up once. The chain has TRBV3-1 and TRBJ2-1; 7 nucleotides align to TRBD2. CDR3 length: 16 residues. The germline gives CDR1 LGHDT, CDR2 YNNKEL (reference sequence). V dropped 0 bases and J dropped 8; count of bases not matched to a gene: 10. CDR3 residues: CASSQDRGRGRDEQFF. The CDR3 DNA sequence: TGTGCCAGCAGCCAAGATCGAGGGAGGGGCCGGGATGAGCAGTTCTTC.

This clonotype was counted only a few times. This sequence joins TRBV20-1 and TRBJ2-1; D might be TRBD1 or TRBD2, each matching 6 bases. The CDR3 spans 17 residues. Trimming shortened V by 0 bases and J by 2 bases, and 17 bases separated the two germline ends. The germline V gene has CDR1 DFQATT and CDR2 SNEGSKA (reference sequence). CDR3 region: CSARDVGRDTTYNEQFF. CDR3 bases: TGCAGTGCTAGAGATGTAGGGCGGGACACGACCTACAATGAGCAGTTCTTC.

The chain uses TRBV4-3 and TRBJ2-1; D is possibly TRBD1 or TRBD2 (5 bases each). Germline values: CDR1 LGHNA, CDR2 YSLEER. This CDR3 comprises 15 residues. Trimming removed 4 bases at V and 9 bases at J, with 19 bases between. For the CDR3, the DNA is TGCGCCAGCAGCCCTACGGGACCGTGGGGCAGTGAGCAGTTCTTC. Protein product: CASSPTGPWGSEQFF.

This clonotype has a handful of counts. The gene calls are TRBV4-1 and TRBJ1-1; no reliable D call. V lost 2 bases to trimming and J lost 5 bases, with 18 bases between them. Germline V CDR1 and CDR2: MGHRA, YSYEKL. This CDR3 comprises 16 residues. The CDR3 spells CASSQNRATGRTEAFF. CDR3 nucleotides: TGCGCCAGCAGCCAAAATCGGGCCACCGGGAGGACTGAAGCTTTCTTT.

At least ten counts were recorded for this clonotype. The CDR3 region is CASSGLGLASTDTQYF. In DNA, the CDR3 is TGTGCCAGCAGCGGATTGGGACTAGCTAGCACAGATACGCAGTATTTT. The rearrangement joins TRBV9 to TRBJ2-3; 9 nucleotides line up with TRBD2. The CDR3 loop spans 16 amino acids. The germline CDR1 and CDR2 sequences are SGDLS and YYNGEE. Unmatched junction bases numbered 5, after V lost 3 bases and J lost 0 bases.

The chain couples TRBV12-3 or TRBV12-4 to TRBJ2-5, with TRBD2 identical over 7 bases. The CDR3 length is 13 residues. Germline trimming cut 7 bases from V and 2 bases from J; bases unmatched to any gene: 4. The CDR3 DNA is TGTGCCAGCACGGCTAGCGGACAAGAGACCCAGTACTTC. This sequence encodes CASTASGQETQYF.

The V call is TRBV13, the J call TRBJ1-1; D not certain. The CDR3 extends over 13 amino acids. Germline V gene lookup returns CDR1 PRHDT and CDR2 FYEKMQ (reference sequence). Trimming stripped 5 bases from V and 5 bases from J, with 12 bases between. CDR3 sequence reads: CASSRTPSTEAFF. The DNA for the CDR3 is TGTGCCAGCAGCCGGACTCCCTCTACTGAAGCTTTCTTT. Full variable domain (remainder filled in from reference TRBV13 and TRBJ1-1): AAGVIQSPRHLIKEKRETATLKCYPIPRHDTVYWYQQGPGQDPQFLISFYEKMQSDKGSIPDRFSAQQFSDYHSELNMSSLELGDSALYFCASSRTPSTEAFFGQGTRLTVV.

This chain links TRBV4-3 with TRBJ1-2, with 12 bases matching TRBD1. Germline loops: CDR1 LGHNA, CDR2 YSLEER. V gave up 4 bases and J gave up 7 bases; unmatched junction bases: 7. The CDR3 is made up of 15 amino acids. The CDR3 reads CASSPSGTGGGGYTF. In DNA, the CDR3 is TGCGCCAGCAGCCCCTCCGGGACAGGGGGCGGTGGCTACACCTTC.

This clonotype was counted only a few times. The chain combines TRBV29-1 with TRBJ1-1, with D hard to call. The germline gives CDR1 SQVTM, CDR2 ANQGSEA. The CDR3 runs 12 residues. V was pared by 4 bases and J by 1 base, with 7 bases between. CDR3 sequence reads: CSVGRRNTEAFF. CDR3 bases: TGCAGCGTTGGCAGACGGAACACTGAAGCTTTCTTT.